This TCR beta chain was retrieved from a study of CD8+CD57+ T cells in acquired aplastic anemia (dated by TCRdb to the late 2010s). About the full investigation: Extracted DNA from sorted CD4+ and CD8+ cells averaged approximately 3 ug, ranging from about 0.18 to 27.4 ug. A CD8+CD57+ expansion meant a frequency higher than the mean frequency seen in healthy subjects. Overall results and qualifications from the work: Some 31 CD8+ CDR3 sequences were shared between patients and controls but appeared highly expressed in patients and within their immunodominant clones. Between patients and healthy controls, no significant difference in CD8+ Simpson's diversity was found (P=0.060).

Via the germline V gene, CDR1 is SGDLS and CDR2 YYNGEE. V and J are truncated by 6 bases and 0 bases respectively, leaving an intervening sequence of 11 bases. The CDR3 sequence holds 14 residues, the cysteine and phenylalanine included. Of the read, only the CDR3 DNA is kept; its 42 bases are in frame from base 1. The patients picked for sequencing were ones in whom flow cytometry had shown an expansion of CD8+CD57+ cells. Every patient had severe acquired aplastic anemia, diagnosed using the International Study of Aplastic Anemia and Agranulocytosis and Camitta criteria. At the time blood was sampled, none of the patients had received any therapy. In the study, sorted CD4+ and CD8+ blood T cells from patients with severe aplastic anemia and from healthy subjects underwent deep sequencing of TCR repertoires. In the USA, patient enrollment took place under clinicaltrials.gov protocols 00001620, 01623167, 00001397, 00071045, 00081523 and 00961064. Ficoll-Paque density gradient centrifugation was used to isolate peripheral blood mononuclear cells. Before DNA extraction, CD4+ and CD8+ T cells were sorted by FACS or by magnetic beads.

This clonotype showed up many times. Its antigen remains undetermined. Within one base of it there is no much larger clone, and no base qualities were kept. Genomic DNA served as template for TCR beta VDJ combination and CDR3 sequence profiling. An Illumina HiSeq 2000 was the platform used for TCR repertoire sequencing. The study's own analysis went as follows. Repertoires were assessed using TRBV/TRBJ rearrangement plots, CDR3 size and DJ length profiles, and Simpson's diversity index. Whichever DNA sequence was most abundant in the deep sequencing data was defined as the immunodominant clone. CDR3 amino acid sequences were screened for sharing across subjects and were compared with published repertoires and the VDJdb database. TCRdb trimmed public reads at Q25 via fastp, called clones via MiXCR and kept in-frame beta chains. For every CDR3 protein sequence, its rows merge into one entry that carries the most common genes and DNA. The V and J calls come from TCRdb's annotation, not from the publication. In all, the sample holds 180,000 or so distinct CDR3 sequences, and 47% of those were seen once. The ten largest clones add up to 1.1% of the sample.

The source of this sequence is a human donor with aplastic anemia. The sample taken for sequencing was sorted CD4+, CD8+, or CD8+CD57+ T cells (not recorded which) from PBMCs. Here the chain combines TRBV9 and TRBJ2-3; there is no confident call for the D gene. Here is the DNA: TGTGCCAGCACCTCCCAGACCAGCACAGATACGCAGTATTTT. This codes for CASTSQTSTDTQYF.